This T cell receptor beta chain was captured by sequencing in a study of response to subunit inactivated influenza vaccine. TCRdb re-analysed the RT-PCR reads in MiXCR, keeping a single row per CDR3 protein. The sample lists 650,000 to 700,000 distinct CDR3 sequences, about a sixth occurring once. This CDR3 region has 13 residues. V lost 0 bases, J lost 6 bases, and 10 bases lay in between. Germline assignment: CDR1 SGDLS and CDR2 YYNGEE. Study conclusions and caveats: Authors suggested each seasonal flu vaccination may recruit only limited numbers of new T cells.

This clonotype was picked up a small number of times. Its specificity is not known. V is TRBV9 and J is TRBJ2-7, with D maybe TRBD2 (5 bases). This sample comprised PBMCs from blood, obtained roughly 13 days after vaccination. The sequence was obtained from a man aged 50 to 60 who received an inactivated influenza vaccine. CDR3 in DNA: TGTGCCAGCAGCGTAGCTGGAGGAGCCGAGCAGTACTTC. It yields the protein CASSVAGGAEQYF.